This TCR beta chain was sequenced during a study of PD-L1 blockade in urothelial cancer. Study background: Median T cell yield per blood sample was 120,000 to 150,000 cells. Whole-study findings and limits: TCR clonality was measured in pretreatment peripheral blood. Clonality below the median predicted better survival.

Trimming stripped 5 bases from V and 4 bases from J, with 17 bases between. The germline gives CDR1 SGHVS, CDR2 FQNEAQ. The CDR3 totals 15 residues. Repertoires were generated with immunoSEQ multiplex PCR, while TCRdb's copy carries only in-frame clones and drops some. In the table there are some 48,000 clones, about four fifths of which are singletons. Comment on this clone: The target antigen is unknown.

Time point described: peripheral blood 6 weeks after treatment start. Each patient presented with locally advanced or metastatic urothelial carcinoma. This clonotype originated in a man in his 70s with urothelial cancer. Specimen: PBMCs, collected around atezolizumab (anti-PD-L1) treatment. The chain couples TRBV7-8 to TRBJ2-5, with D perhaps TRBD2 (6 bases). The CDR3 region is CASSRGRVGGETQYF. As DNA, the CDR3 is TGTGCCAGCAGCAGAGGCAGGGTGGGGGGAGAGACCCAGTACTTC.